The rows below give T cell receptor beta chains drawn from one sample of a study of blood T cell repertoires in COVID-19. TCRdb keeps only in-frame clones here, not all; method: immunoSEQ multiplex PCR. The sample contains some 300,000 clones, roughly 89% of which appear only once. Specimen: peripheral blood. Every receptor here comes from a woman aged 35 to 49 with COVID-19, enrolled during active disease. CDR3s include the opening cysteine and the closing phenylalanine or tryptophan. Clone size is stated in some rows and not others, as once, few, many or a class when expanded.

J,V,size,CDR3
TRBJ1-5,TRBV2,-,CASSVGAGQPQHF
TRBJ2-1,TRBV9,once,CASSDPWGTSGTPYNEQFF
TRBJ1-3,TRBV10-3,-,CAISGVSGNTIYF
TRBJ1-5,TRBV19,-,CASTLVSGGNQPQHF
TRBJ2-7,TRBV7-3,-,CASSRGLAGVHEQYF
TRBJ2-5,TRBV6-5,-,CASSYSSTSGEETQYF
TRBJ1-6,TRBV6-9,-,CASSFLPTGTGDNSPLHF
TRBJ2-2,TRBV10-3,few,CAISEDREAGELFF
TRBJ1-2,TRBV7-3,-,CASSFSKTGVWGYTF
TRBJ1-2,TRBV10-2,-,CASSGTGTGMNYGYTF
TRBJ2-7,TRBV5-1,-,CASSFKGQGAEQYF
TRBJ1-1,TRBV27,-,CASSPQGPLTEAFF
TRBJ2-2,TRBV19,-,CATTDRINTGELFF
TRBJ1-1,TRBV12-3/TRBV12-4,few,CASKRDIPGEAFF
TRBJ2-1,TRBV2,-,CASRVDRMSSYNEQFF
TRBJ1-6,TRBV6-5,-,CASSLGQVNSPLHF
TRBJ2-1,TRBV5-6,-,CASSSPQGSSYNEQFF
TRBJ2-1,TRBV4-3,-,CASSQASSGKQYNEQFF
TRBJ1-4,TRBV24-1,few,CATSDSRTGSEKLFF
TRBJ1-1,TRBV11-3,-,CASSFGGANTEAFF
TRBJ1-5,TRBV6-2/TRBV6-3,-,CASSLGGGNQPQHF
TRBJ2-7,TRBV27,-,CASSLSGGRRSYEQYF
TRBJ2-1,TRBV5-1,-,CASSLGPPAAYNEQFF
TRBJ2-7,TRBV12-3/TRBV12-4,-,CASSFLDEQYF
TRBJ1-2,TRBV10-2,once,CASWGDRMNYGYTF
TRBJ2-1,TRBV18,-,CASSPTDGVGEQFF
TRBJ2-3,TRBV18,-,CASSPSILAGSTDTQYF
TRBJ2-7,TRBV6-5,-,CASRTRVRSEQYF
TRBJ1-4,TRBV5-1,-,CASSLRGLNEKLFF
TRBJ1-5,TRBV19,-,CASLDRSNQPQHF
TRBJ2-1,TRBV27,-,CASREGNNEQFF
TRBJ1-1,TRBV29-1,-,CSVQTGAGNTEAFF
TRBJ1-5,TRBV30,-,CAWSPGTGRGQPQHF
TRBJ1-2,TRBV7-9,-,CASSLGGTGYGYTF
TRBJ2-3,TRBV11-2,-,CASSLDQGIDTQYF
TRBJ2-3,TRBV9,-,CASSVDKGGPHTQYF